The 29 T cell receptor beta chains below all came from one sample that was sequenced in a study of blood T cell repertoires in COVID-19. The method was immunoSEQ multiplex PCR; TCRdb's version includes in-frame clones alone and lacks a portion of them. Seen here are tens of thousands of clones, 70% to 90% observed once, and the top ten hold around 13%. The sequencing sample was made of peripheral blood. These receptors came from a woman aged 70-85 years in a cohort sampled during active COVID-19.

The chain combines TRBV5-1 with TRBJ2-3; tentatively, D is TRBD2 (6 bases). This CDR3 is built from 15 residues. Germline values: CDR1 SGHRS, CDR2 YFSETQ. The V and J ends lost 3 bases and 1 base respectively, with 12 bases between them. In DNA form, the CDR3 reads TGCGCCAGCAGCTGGGGAGCGGGCCGCACAGATACGCAGTATTTT. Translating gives CASSWGAGRTDTQYF.

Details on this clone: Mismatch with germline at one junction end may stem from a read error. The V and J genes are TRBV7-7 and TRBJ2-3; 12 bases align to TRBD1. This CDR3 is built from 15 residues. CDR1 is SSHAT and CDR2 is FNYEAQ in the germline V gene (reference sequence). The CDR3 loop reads CASSLGTGGPDTQYF. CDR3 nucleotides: TGTGCTAGCAGCCTCGGGACAGGGGGCCCAGATACGCAGTATTTT.

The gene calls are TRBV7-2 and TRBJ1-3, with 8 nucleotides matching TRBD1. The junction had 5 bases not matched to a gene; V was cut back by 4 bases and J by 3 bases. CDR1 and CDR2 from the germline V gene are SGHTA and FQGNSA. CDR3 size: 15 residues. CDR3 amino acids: CASSSQGVDGNTIYF. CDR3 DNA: TGTGCCAGCAGCTCACAGGGGGTCGATGGAAACACCATATATTTT.

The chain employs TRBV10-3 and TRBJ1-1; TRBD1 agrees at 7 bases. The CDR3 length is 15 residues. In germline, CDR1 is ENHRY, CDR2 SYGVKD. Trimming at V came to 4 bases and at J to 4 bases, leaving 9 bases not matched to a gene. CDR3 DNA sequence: TGTGCCATCAGTGTTGGGCAGGGGGTAAGCACTGAAGCTTTCTTT. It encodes CAISVGQGVSTEAFF.

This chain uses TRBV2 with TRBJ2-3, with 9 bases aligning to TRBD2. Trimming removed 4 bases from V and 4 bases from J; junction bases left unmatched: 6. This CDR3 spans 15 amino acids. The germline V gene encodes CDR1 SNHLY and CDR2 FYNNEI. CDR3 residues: CASSADSGSADTQYF. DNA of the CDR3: TGTGCCAGCAGTGCTGATAGCGGGAGTGCAGATACGCAGTATTTT. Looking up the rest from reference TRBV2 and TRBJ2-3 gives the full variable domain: EPEVTQTPSHQVTQMGQEVILRCVPISNHLYFYWYRQILGQKVEFLVSFYNNEISEKSEIFDDQFSVERPDGSNFTLKIRSTKLEDSAMYFCASSADSGSADTQYFGPGTRLTVL.

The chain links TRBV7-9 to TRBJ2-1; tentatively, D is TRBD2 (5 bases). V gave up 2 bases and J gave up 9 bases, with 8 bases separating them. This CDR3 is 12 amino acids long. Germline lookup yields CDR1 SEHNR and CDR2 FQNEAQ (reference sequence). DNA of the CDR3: TGTGCCAGCAGCTTATTGGGGAGTGAGCAGTTCTTC. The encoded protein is CASSLLGSEQFF.

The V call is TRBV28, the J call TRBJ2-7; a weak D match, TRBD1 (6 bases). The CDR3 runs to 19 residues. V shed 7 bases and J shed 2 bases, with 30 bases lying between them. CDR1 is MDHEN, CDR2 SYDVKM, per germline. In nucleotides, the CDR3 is TGTGCCAGCAATACCCCCCCCACAGGGAAATATACTACACCCTACGAGCAGTACTTC. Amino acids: CASNTPPTGKYTTPYEQYF.

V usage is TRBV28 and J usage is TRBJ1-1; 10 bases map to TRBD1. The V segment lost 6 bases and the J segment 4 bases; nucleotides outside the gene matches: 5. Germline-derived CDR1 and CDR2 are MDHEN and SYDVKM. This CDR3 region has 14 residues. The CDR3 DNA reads TGTGCCAGCAGAAGACAGGGGGCGGGCACTGAAGCTTTCTTT. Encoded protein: CASRRQGAGTEAFF.

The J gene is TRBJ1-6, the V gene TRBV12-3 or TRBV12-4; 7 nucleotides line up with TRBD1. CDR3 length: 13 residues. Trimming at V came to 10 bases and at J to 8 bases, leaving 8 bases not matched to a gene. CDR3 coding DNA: TGTGCCACCTCCTGGACAGGAGATTCACCCCTCCACTTT. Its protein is CATSWTGDSPLHF.

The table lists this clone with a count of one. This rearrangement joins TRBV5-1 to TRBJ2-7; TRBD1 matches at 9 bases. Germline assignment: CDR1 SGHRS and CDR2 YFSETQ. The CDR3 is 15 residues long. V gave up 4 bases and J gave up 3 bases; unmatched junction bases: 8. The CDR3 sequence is CASSVGGTGLYEQYF. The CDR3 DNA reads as TGCGCCAGCAGCGTGGGTGGGACAGGGCTCTACGAGCAGTACTTC.

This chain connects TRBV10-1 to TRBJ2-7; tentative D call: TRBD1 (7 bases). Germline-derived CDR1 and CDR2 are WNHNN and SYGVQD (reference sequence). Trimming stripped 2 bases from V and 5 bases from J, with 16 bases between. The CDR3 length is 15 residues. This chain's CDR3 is CASSERGTAVHEQYF. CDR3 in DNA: TGCGCCAGCAGTGAGCGGGGGACAGCGGTCCACGAGCAGTACTTC.

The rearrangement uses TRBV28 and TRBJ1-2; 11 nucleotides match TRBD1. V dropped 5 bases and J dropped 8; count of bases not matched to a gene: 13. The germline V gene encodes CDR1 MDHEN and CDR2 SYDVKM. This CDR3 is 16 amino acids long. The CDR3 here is CASSPAGQGGSGGYTF. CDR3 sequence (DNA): TGTGCCAGCAGTCCCGCGGGACAGGGGGGCTCCGGGGGCTACACCTTC.

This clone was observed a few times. CDR3 loop: CASSPLLAGVVEQYF. CDR3 nucleotides: TGTGCCAGCAGTCCTCTACTAGCGGGAGTTGTCGAGCAGTACTTC. The chain has TRBV7-8 and TRBJ2-7; 11 bases map to TRBD2. The germline gives CDR1 SGHVS, CDR2 FQNEAQ. The CDR3 is made up of 15 amino acids. J lost 6 bases, V lost 6 bases, and 10 bases had no gene match.

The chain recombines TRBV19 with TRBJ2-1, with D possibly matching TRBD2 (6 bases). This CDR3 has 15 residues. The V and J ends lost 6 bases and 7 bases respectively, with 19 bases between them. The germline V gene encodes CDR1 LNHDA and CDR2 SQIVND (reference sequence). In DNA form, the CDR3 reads TGTGCCAGTAGAAGAGAGGGTGTGGGGGGAAATGAGCAGTTCTTC. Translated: CASRREGVGGNEQFF. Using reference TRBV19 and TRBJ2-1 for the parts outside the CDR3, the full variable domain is DGGITQSPKYLFRKEGQNVTLSCEQNLNHDAMYWYRQDPGQGLRLIYYSQIVNDFQKGDIAEGYSVSREKKESFPLTVTSAQKNPTAFYLCASRREGVGGNEQFFGPGTRLTVL.

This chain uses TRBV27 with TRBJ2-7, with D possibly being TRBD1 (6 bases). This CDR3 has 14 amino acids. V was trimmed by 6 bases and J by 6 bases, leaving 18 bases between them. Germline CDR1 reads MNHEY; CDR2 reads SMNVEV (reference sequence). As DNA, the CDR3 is TGTGCCAGCAGGGGTACTGGGCTAGGGGGCGAGCAGTACTTC. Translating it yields CASRGTGLGGEQYF.

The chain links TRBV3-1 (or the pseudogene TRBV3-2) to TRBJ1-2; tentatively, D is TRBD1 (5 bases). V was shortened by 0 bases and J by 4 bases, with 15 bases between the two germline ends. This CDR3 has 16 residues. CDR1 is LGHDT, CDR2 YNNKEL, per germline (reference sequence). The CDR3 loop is CASSQDLGLPGYGYTF. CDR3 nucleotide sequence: TGTGCCAGCAGCCAAGACCTGGGACTTCCTGGCTATGGCTACACCTTC.

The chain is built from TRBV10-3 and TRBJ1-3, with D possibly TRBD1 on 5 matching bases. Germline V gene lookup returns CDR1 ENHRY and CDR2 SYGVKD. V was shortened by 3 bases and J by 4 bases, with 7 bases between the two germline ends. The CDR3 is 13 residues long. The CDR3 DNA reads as TGTGCCATCAGTGATCCAGGGGGAAACACCATATATTTT. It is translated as CAISDPGGNTIYF.

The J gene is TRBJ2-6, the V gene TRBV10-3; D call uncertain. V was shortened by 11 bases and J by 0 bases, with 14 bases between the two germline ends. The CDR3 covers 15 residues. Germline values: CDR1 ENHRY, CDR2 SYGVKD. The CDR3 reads CAASIISSGANVLTF. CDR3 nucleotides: TGTGCCGCCTCGATTATCAGCTCTGGGGCCAACGTCCTGACTTTC.

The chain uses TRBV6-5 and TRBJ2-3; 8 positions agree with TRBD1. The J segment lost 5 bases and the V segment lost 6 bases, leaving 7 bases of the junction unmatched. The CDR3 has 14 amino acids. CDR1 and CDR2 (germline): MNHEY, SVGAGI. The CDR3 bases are TGTGCCAGCAGGAAGACAGGGGCGGGAGATACGCAGTATTTT. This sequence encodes CASRKTGAGDTQYF.

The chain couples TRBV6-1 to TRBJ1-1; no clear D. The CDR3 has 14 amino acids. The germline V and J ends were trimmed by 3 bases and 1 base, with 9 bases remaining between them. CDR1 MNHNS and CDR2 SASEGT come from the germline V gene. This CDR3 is CASSEILRNTEAFF. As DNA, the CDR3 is TGTGCCAGCAGTGAGATACTGAGGAACACTGAAGCTTTCTTT.

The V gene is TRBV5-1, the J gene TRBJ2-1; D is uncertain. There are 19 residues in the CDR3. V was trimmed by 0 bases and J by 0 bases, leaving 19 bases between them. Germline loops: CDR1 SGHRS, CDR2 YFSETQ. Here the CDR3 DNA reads TGCGCCAGCAGCTTGGGAGGCAGTTTACGCTCCCGCTCCTACAATGAGCAGTTCTTC. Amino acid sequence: CASSLGGSLRSRSYNEQFF.

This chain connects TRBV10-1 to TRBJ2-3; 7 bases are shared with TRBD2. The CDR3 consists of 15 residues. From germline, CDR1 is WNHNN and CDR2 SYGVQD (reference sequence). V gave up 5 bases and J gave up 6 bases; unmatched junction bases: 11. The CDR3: CASSTGTTGGDTQYF. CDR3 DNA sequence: TGCGCCAGCAGTACTGGGACTACCGGCGGGGATACGCAGTATTTT.

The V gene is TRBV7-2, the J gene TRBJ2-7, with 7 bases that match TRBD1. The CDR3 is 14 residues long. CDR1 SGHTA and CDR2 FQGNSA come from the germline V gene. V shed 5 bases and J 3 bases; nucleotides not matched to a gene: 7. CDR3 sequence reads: CASSRDSAGYEQYF. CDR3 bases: TGTGCCAGCAGCCGGGACAGTGCCGGCTACGAGCAGTACTTC.

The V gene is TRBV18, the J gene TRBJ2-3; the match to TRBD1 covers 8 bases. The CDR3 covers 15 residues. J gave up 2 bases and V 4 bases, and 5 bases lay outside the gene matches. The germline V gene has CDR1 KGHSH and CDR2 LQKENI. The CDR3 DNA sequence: TGTGCCAGCTCACAAAGGACAGGGACCACAGATACGCAGTATTTT. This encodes CASSQRTGTTDTQYF.

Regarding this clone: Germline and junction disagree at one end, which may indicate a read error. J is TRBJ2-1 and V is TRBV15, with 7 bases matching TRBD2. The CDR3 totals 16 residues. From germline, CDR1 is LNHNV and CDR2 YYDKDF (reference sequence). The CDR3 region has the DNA TGTGCCACCAGCCGAGATCTAGCGGAGCCCTACAATGAGCAGTTCTTC. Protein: CATSRDLAEPYNEQFF.

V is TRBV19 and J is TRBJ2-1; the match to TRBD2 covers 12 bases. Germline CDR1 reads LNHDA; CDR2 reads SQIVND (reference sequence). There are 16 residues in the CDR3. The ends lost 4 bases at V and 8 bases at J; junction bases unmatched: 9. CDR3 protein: CASSTGGLAGKDEQFF. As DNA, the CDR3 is TGTGCCAGTAGTACCGGCGGACTAGCGGGAAAGGATGAGCAGTTCTTC.

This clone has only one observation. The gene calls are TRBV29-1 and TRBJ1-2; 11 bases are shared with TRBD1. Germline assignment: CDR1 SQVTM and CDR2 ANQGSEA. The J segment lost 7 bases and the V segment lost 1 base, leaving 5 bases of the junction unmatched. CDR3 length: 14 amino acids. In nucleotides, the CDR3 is TGCAGCGTTGAAGGGACAGGGGGCACACGTGGCTACACCTTC. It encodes CSVEGTGGTRGYTF. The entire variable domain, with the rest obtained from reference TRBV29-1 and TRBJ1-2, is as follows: SAVISQKPSRDICQRGTSLTIQCQVDSQVTMMFWYRQQPGQSLTLIATANQGSEATYESGFVIDKFPISRPNLTFSTLTVSNMSPEDSSIYLCSVEGTGGTRGYTFGSGTRLTVV.

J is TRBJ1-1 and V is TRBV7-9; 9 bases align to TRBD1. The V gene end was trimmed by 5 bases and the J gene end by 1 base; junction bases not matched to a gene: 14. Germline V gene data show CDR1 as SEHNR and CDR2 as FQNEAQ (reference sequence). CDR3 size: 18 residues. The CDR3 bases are TGTGCCAGCAGCCCACGGACAGGGGATCAGGTTACGAACACTGAAGCTTTCTTT. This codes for CASSPRTGDQVTNTEAFF.

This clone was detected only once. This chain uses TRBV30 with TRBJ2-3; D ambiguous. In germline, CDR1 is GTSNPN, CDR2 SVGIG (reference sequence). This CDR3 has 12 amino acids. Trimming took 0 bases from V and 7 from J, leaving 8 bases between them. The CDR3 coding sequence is TGTGCCTGGAGTGTCTCGGGTCATACGCAGTATTTT. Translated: CAWSVSGHTQYF.